The present T cell receptor beta chain was sequenced within a study of cytomegalovirus exposure and HLA in healthy donors. The overall study: Prior work identified roughly 120 million unique TCR beta sequences in about 179 million T cells. Findings and caveats of the study: Highly shared variants forming one cluster were likely a sequencing artifact. According to an earlier analysis, most TCR beta V segments yielded productive rearrangements about 87% or about 30% of the time. It was reported in a later analysis that an Asian-associated ancestry cluster showed fewer N-insertions than the approximately 670-donor mean.

Worth noting for this clone: The antigen remains unidentified.

J gave up 3 bases and V 1 base, and 2 bases lay outside the gene matches. Germline V gene data show CDR1 as LGHNA and CDR2 as YSLEER. This CDR3 has 14 amino acids. Use of 60 Vbeta and 13 Jbeta primers characterized the PCR. Only in-frame clones appear in the TCRdb table, and some are missing; sequencing was by immunoSEQ multiplex PCR. The table lists about 110,000 clones, about 74% of them singletons. The chain has TRBV4-3 and TRBJ2-7; 8 bases match TRBD1. Sample: PBMCs. This clonotype was sampled from a middle-aged woman in good health and CMV-seropositive. The CDR3 loop is CASSQGTGLYEQYF. The CDR3 DNA is TGCGCCAGCAGCCAAGGGACAGGGCTCTACGAGCAGTACTTC.